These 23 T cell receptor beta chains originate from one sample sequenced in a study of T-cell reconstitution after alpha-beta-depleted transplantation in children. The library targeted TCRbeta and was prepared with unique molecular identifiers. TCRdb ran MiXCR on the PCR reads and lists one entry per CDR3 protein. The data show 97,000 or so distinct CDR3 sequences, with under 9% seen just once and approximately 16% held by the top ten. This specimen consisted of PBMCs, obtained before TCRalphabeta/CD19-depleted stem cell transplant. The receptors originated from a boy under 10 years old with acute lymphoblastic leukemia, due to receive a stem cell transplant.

As DNA, the CDR3 is TGTGCCAGCAGCTTAGCAGGCGGCTGGGAGACCCAGTACTTC. Protein: CASSLAGGWETQYF. The chain recombines TRBV11-3 with TRBJ2-5; D uncertain. This CDR3 is 14 amino acids long. Trimming left V 1 base short and J 5 bases short, with 11 bases between. CDR1 is SGHNT, CDR2 YENEEA, per germline.

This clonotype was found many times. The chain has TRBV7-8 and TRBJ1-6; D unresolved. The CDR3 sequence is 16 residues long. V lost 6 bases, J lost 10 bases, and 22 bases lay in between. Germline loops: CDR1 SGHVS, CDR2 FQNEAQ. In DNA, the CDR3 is TGTGCCAGCAGAGAAAACATCAGGCTCGGAGGATCACCCCTCCACTTT. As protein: CASRENIRLGGSPLHF.

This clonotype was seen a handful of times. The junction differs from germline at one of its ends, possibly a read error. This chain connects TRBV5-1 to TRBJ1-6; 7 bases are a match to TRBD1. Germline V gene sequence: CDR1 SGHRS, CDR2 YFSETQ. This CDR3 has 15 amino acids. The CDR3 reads CASSLGQGGISSLHF. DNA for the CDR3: TGCGCCAGCAGCTTGGGACAGGGAGGGATTTCATCCCTCCACTTT.

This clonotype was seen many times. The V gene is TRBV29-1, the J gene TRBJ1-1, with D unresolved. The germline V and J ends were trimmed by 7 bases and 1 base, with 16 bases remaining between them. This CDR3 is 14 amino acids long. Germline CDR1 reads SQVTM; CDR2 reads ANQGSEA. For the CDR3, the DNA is TGCAGCGCCTCGGCGGGCAAACCGAACACTGAAGCTTTCTTT. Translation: CSASAGKPNTEAFF.

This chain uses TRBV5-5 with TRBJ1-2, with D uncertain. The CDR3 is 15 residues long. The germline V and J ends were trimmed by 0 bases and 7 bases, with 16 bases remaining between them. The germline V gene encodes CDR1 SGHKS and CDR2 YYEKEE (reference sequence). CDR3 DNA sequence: TGTGCCAGCAGCTTGGCATCCGGGGAGTCGGGTGGCTACACCTTC. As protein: CASSLASGESGGYTF.

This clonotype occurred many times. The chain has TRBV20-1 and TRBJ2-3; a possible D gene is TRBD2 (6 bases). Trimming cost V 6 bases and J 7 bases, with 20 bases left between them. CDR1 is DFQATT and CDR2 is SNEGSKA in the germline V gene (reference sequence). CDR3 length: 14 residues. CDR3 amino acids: CSALLGGASYTQYF. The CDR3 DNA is TGCAGTGCGCTCCTAGGCGGGGCCTCCTATACGCAGTATTTT.

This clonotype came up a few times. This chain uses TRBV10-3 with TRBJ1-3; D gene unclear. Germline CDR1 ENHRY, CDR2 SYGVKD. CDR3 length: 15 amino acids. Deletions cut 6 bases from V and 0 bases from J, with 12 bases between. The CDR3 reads CAISLGGSSGNTIYF. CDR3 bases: TGTGCCATCAGCCTCGGCGGCTCCTCTGGAAACACCATATATTTT.

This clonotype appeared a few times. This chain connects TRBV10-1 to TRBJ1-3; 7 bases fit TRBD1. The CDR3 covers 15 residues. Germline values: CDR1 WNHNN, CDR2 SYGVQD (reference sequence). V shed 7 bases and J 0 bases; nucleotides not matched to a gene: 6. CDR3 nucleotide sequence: TGCGCCAGCACCCCGGGACAGAGCTCTGGAAACACCATATATTTT. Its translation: CASTPGQSSGNTIYF.

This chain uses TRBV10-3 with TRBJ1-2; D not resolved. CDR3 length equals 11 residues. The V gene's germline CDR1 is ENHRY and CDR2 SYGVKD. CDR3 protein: CTLSSNYGYTF. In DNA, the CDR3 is TGTACCCTCAGTTCCAACTATGGCTACACCTTC.

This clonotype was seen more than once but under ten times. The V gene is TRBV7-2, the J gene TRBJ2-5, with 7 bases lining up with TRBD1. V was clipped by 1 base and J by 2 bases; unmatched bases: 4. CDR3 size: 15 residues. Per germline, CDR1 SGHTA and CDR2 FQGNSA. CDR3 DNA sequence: TGTGCCAGCAGCTTAGGGGGGACAGCACAAGAGACCCAGTACTTC. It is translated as CASSLGGTAQETQYF.

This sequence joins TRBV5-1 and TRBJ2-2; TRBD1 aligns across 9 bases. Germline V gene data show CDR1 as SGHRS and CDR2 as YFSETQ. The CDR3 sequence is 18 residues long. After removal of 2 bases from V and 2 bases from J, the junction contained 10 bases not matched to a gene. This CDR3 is CASSLDKDRGLNTGELFF. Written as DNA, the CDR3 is TGCGCCAGCAGCTTAGACAAGGACAGGGGTTTAAACACCGGGGAGCTGTTTTTT.

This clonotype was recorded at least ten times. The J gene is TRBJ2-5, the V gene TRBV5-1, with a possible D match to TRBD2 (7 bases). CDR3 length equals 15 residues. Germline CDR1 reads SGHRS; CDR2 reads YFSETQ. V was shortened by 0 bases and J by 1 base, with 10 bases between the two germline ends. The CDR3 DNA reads TGCGCCAGCAGCTTGGGAGGGGGGGGCCAAGAGACCCAGTACTTC. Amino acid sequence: CASSLGGGGQETQYF.

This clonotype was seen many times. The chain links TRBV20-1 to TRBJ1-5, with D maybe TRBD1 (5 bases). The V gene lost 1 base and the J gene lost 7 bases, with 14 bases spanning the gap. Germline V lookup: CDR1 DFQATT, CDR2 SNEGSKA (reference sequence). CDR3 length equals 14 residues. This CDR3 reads CSARGGAGRQPQHF. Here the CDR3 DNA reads TGCAGTGCTAGAGGTGGGGCAGGGAGGCAGCCCCAGCATTTT.

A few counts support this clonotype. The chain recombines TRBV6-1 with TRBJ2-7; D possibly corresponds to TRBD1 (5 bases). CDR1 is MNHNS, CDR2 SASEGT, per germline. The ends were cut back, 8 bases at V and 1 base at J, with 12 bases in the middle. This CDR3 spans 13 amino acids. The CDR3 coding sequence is TGTGCCAGCGGTCAGGGAAGTTCCTACGAGCAGTACTTC. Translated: CASGQGSSYEQYF.

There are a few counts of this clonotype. The CDR3 DNA sequence: TGTGCCAGCTTCAGGGCCCCGAACAATGAGCAGTTCTTC. Its protein product is CASFRAPNNEQFF. This chain uses TRBV6-5 with TRBJ2-1; a possible D gene is TRBD1 (5 bases). CDR1 and CDR2 (germline): MNHEY, SVGAGI. V was shortened by 8 bases and J by 5 bases, with 13 bases between the two germline ends. The CDR3 extends over 13 amino acids.

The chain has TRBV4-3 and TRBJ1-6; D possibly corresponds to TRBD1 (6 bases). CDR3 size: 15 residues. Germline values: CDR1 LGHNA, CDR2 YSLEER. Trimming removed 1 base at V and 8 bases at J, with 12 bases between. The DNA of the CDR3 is TGCGCCAGCAGCCAAGTTCAGGGGCGGGATTCACCCCTCCACTTT. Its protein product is CASSQVQGRDSPLHF.

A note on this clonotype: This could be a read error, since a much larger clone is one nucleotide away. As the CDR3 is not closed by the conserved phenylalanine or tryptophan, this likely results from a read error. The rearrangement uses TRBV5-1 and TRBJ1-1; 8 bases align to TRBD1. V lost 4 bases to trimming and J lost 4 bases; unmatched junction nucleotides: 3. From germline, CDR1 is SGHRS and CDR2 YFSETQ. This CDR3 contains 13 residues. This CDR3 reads CASSPTGVTEAFC. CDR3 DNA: TGCGCCAGCAGCCCGACAGGGGTCACTGAAGCTTTCTGT.

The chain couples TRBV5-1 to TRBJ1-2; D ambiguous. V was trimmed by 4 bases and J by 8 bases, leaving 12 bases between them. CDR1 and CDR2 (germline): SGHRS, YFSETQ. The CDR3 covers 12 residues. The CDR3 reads CASSKGAKGYTF. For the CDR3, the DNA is TGCGCCAGCAGCAAAGGAGCTAAGGGCTACACCTTC.

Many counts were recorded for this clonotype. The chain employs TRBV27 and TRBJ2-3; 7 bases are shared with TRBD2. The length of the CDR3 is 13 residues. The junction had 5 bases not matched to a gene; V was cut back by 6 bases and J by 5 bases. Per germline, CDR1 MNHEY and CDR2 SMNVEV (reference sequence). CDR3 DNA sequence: TGTGCCAGCAGAAGGGCGGGAGTAGATACGCAGTATTTT. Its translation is CASRRAGVDTQYF.

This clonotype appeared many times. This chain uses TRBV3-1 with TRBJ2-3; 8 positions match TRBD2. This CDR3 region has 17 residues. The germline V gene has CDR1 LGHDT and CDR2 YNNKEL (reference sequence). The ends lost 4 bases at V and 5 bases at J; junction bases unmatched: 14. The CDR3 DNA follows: TGTGCCAGCAGCCCCCAGGAAACGGGGGGGCAAGGAGATACGCAGTATTTT. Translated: CASSPQETGGQGDTQYF.

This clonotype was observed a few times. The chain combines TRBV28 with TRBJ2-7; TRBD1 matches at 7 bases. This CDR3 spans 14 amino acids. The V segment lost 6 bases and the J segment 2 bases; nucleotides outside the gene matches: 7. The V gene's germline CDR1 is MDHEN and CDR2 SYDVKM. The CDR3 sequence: CASRPRGSAYEQYF. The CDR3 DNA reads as TGTGCCAGCAGACCCAGGGGGTCGGCCTACGAGCAGTACTTC.

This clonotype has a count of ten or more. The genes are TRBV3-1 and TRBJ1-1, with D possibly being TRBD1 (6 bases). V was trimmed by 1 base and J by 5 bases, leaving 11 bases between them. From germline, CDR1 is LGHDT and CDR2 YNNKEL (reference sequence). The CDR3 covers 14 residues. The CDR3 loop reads CASSQGGRRTEAFF. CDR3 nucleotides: TGTGCCAGCAGCCAAGGGGGGCGACGGACTGAAGCTTTCTTT.

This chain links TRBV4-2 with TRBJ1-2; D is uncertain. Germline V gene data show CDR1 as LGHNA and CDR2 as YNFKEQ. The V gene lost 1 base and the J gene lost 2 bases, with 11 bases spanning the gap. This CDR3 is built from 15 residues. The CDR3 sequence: CASSQGSASNYGYTF. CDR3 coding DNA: TGTGCCAGCAGCCAAGGAAGCGCCTCCAACTATGGCTACACCTTC.